This T cell receptor beta chain was sequenced during a study of blood T cells in healthy people across ages. Broader study findings: The unsorted PBMCs prevented any conclusive comparison of naive versus antigen-experienced cells.

This clonotype was seen only a few times. Its antigen is as yet unknown. Every sample gave at least 5.5 micrograms of total RNA when it was extracted. The use of a sample-barcoded 5' primer and a J-beta primer mix characterized a second PCR of about 6 to 11 cycles. TCRdb independently ran MiXCR on the 5' RACE reads; one entry per CDR3 protein. In the table there are about 670,000 distinct CDR3 sequences, 40% to 50% of which are singletons. The sequenced material came from blood. The TCR was taken from a man at least 80 years old in good health.

The DNA of the CDR3 is TGTGCCAGCGCAGCCTTAGCGGGAGGGCTAGGTACGCAGTATTTT. The encoded protein is CASAALAGGLGTQYF. The rearrangement joins TRBV9 to TRBJ2-3; 11 bases agree with TRBD2. The CDR3 has 15 amino acids. The germline V gene has CDR1 SGDLS and CDR2 YYNGEE. J was trimmed by 8 bases and V by 7 bases; bases with no gene match: 12.